This T cell receptor (beta chain) is from a study of T cell responses to AZD1222 COVID-19 vaccine. Libraries were prepared by immunoSEQ multiplex PCR; TCRdb keeps only in-frame clonotypes and omits some of them. This sample yields about 150,000 clones, of which about 91% are seen a single time; 2.3% belongs to the top ten. Study conclusions and caveats: In the spike-specific TCR repertoire, nearly half reportedly target unmutated variant regions. Spike-spanning, vaccine-associated CD4 TCRs were dominant at 160-218 and 743-854.

V lost 5 bases, J lost 5 bases, and 13 bases lay in between. CDR3 length: 14 amino acids. From germline, CDR1 is SGHTA and CDR2 FQGTGA. As concerns this clone: Its antigen remains unidentified.

The chain uses TRBV7-3 and TRBJ2-1, with D possibly matching TRBD2 (6 bases). The sequences come from peripheral blood, collected on day 0 of AZD1222 vaccination. This clonotype originated in an adult in good health. CDR3 coding DNA: TGTGCCAGCAGCCTGGGGGGACCAAACAATGAGCAGTTCTTC. It yields the protein CASSLGGPNNEQFF.